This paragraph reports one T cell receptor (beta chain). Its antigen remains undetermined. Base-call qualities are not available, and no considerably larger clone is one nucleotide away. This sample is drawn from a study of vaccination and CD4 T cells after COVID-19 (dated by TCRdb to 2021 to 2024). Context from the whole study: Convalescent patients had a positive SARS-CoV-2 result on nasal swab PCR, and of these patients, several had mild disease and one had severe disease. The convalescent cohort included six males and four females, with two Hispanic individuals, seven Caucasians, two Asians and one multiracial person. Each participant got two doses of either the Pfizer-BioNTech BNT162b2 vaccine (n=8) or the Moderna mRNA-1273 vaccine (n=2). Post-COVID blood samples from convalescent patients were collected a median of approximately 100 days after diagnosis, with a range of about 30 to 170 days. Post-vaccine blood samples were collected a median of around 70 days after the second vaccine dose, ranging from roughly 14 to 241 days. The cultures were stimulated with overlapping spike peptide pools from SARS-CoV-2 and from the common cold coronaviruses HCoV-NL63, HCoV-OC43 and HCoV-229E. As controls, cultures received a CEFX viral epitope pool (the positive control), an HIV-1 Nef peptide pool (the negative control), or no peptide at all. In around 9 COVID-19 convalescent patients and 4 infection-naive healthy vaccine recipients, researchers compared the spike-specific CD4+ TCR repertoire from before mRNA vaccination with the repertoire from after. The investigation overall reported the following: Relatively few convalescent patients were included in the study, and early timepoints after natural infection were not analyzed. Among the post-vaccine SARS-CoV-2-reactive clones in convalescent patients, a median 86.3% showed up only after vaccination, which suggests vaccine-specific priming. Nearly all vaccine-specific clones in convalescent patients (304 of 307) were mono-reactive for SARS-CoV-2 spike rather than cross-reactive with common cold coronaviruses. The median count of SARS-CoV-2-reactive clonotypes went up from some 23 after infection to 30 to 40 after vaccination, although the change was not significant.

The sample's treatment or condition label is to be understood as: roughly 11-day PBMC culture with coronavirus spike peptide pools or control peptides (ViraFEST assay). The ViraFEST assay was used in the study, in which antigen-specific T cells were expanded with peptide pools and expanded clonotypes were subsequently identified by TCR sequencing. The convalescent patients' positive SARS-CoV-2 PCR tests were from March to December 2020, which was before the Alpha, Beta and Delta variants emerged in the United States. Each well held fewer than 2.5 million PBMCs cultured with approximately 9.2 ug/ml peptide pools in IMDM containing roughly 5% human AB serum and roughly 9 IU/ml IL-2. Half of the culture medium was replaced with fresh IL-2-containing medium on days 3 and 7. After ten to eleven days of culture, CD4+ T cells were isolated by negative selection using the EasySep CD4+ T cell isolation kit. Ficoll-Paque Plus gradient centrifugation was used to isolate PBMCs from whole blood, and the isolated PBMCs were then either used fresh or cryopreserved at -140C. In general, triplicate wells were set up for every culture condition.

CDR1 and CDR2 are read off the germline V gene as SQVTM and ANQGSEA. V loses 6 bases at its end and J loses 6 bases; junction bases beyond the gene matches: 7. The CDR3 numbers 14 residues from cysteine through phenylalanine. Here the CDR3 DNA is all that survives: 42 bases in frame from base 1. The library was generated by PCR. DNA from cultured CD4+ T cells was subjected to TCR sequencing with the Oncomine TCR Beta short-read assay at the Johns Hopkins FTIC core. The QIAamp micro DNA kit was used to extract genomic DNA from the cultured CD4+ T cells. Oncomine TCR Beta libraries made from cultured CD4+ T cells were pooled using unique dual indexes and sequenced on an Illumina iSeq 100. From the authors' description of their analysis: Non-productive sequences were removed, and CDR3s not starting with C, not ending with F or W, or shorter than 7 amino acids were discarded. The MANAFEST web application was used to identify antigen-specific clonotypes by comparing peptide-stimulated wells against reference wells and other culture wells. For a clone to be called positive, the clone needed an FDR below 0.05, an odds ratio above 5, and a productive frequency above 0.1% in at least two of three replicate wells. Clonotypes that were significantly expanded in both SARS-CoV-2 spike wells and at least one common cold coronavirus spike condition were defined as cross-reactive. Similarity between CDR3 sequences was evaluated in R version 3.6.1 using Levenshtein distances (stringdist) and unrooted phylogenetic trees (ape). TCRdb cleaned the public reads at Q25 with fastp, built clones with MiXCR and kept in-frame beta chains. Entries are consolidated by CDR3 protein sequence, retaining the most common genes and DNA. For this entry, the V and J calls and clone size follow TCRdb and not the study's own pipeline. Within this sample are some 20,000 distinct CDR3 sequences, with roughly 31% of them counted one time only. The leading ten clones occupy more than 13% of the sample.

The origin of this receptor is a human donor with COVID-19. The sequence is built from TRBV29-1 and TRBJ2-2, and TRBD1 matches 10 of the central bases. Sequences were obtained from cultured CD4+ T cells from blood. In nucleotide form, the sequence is TGCAGCGTAACCGGGACAGGGGTCCCCGGGGAGCTGTTTTTT. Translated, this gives CSVTGTGVPGELFF.